This entry is about one T cell receptor (beta chain). Its antigen is not identified. This specimen belongs to a study of T cells after posttransplantation cyclophosphamide. Study-wide points: After PTCy, TRB diversity resembled that of CNI/methotrexate controls. Donor-recipient repertoire similarity was low at 1-2 months, rising over year one. TRB overlap between skin or GI tissue T cells and blood was limited.

Method: immunoSEQ multiplex PCR; TCRdb's copy keeps in-frame clones and lacks some. The sample lists approximately 26,000 clones, roughly 88% occurring once. The V segment lost 5 bases and the J segment 3 bases; nucleotides outside the gene matches: 4. From germline, CDR1 is SEHNR and CDR2 FQNEAQ (reference sequence). CDR3 size: 15 residues. The related graft donor's blood sample was taken on the day of bone marrow donation. The sequenced material came from PBMCs. The receptor was derived from a man aged 50 to 60. V is TRBV7-9 and J is TRBJ2-6, with TRBD1 identical over 7 bases. CDR3 sequence reads: CASSPTGLGANVLTF. The CDR3 bases are TGTGCCAGCAGCCCGACAGGGCTTGGGGCCAACGTCCTGACTTTC.